Listed below are T cell receptor beta chains from one sample, sequenced in a study of response to subunit inactivated influenza vaccine. In TCRdb, the RT-PCR reads were re-called with MiXCR into one record per CDR3 protein. The table has a few hundred thousand distinct CDR3 sequences, approximately 15% seen once. Here the sequenced sample was PBMCs from blood, taken about 12 days after vaccination. These TCRs come from a man over 45 who received an inactivated influenza vaccine. CDR3s include the opening cysteine and the closing phenylalanine or tryptophan. The D gene is left open where the match is weak. Expanded clones get a size class; other rows say once, few or many, or leave the size out.

v_call,clone_size,j_call,d_call,cdr3_nt,cdr3_aa
TRBV10-3,many,TRBJ2-1,.,TGTGCCATCCACCGACAGCAGGGCAATGAGCAGTTCTTC,CAIHRQQGNEQFF
TRBV5-1,many,TRBJ2-5,.,TGCGCCAGCACCCCCCCAGGGCAAGAGACCCAGTACTTC,CASTPPGQETQYF
TRBV14,.,TRBJ2-5,TRBD1,TGTGCCAGCAGCCCCTACAACAGGGGGAAGACCCAGTACTTC,CASSPYNRGKTQYF
TRBV12-3/TRBV12-4,many,TRBJ2-7,.,TGTGCCAGCAGTTTCTCCGGGGCCTACGAGCAGTACTTC,CASSFSGAYEQYF
TRBV4-1,few,TRBJ1-6,.,TGCGCCAGCAGCCAAGACAGCTTCTATAATTCACCCCTCCACTTT,CASSQDSFYNSPLHF
TRBV7-2,.,TRBJ2-5,.,TGTGCCAGCAGCCAGGGAGGACAGTTCCAAGAGACCCAGTACTTC,CASSQGGQFQETQYF
TRBV7-2,few,TRBJ2-1,TRBD2,TGTGCCAGCAGCCTTAGCGGGGGGCAATACAATGAGCAGTTCTTC,CASSLSGGQYNEQFF
TRBV18,.,TRBJ1-2,.,TGTGCCAGCTCACCACAAAGAGGCTCTAACTATGGCTACACCTTC,CASSPQRGSNYGYTF
TRBV6-2/TRBV6-3,few,TRBJ2-7,.,TGTGCCAGCAGTTACGACCGCTACGAGCAGTACTTC,CASSYDRYEQYF
TRBV5-1,.,TRBJ2-1,TRBD1,TGCGCCAGCAGCTTGGCGACAGGGGGCAATGAGCAGTTCTTC,CASSLATGGNEQFF
TRBV28,many,TRBJ2-7,.,TGTGCCAGCAGTTTATACCTTTCCTACGAGCAGTACTTC,CASSLYLSYEQYF
TRBV9,.,TRBJ2-1,.,TGTGCCAGCAGCGGCAGGGGATTCCATGAGCAGTTCTTC,CASSGRGFHEQFF
TRBV15,few,TRBJ2-3,TRBD2,TGTGCCACCAGCGGGCTTTGGAGCGGGGGCACAGATACGCAGTATTTT,CATSGLWSGGTDTQYF
TRBV27,few,TRBJ2-3,.,TGTGCCAGCAGTTTTTGGGGGACAGATACGCAGTATTTT,CASSFWGTDTQYF
TRBV4-3,.,TRBJ2-5,TRBD2,TGCGCCAGCAGCCAAGGAGCCAGCGGGGTCACAGAGACCCAGTACTTC,CASSQGASGVTETQYF
TRBV12-3/TRBV12-4,few,TRBJ2-3,TRBD1,TGTGCCAGCAGTTTCGACAGGGGTAGCACAGATACGCAGTATTTT,CASSFDRGSTDTQYF
TRBV29-1,.,TRBJ2-7,.,TGCAGCGCCGAGGGACATAGCTCCTACGAGCAGTACTTC,CSAEGHSSYEQYF
TRBV7-9,few,TRBJ2-3,TRBD2,TGTGCCAGCAGCTTTCATGGGGGGGGGAGCACAGATACGCAGTATTTT,CASSFHGGGSTDTQYF
TRBV20-1,.,TRBJ2-1,.,.,CSARDINFGAGQGPYNEQFF
TRBV5-1,few,TRBJ2-5,.,TGCGCCAGCAGCATAGGACCGTCGTACCAAGAGACCCAGTACTTC,CASSIGPSYQETQYF
TRBV6-2/TRBV6-3,many,TRBJ2-5,.,TGTGCCAGCAGTTACTCGTGGGAGACCCAGTACTTC,CASSYSWETQYF
TRBV4-2,many,TRBJ2-7,.,TGTGCCAGCAGCCCGGGTGTGTACGAGCAGTACTTC,CASSPGVYEQYF
TRBV7-2,.,TRBJ1-5,TRBD1,TGTGCCAGCAGCTTAGTCCAGGGGGGCAATCAGCCCCAGCATTTT,CASSLVQGGNQPQHF
TRBV5-1,.,TRBJ2-5,TRBD2,TGCGCCAGCAGCTTGGGGCCCGGGACTAGAGCACGAGAGACCCAGTACTTC,CASSLGPGTRARETQYF
TRBV19,.,TRBJ2-3,TRBD2,TGTGCCAGTAGTATTTCTAGCGGGAGGGCATTGGGCACAGATACGCAGTATTTT,CASSISSGRALGTDTQYF
TRBV24-1,.,TRBJ2-5,TRBD1,TGTGCCACCAGTGATTTCTTGGACAGGGGGCGCCGGGGGAAAGAGACCCAGTACTTC,CATSDFLDRGRRGKETQYF
TRBV10-3,few,TRBJ1-1,.,TGTGCCACCCTAGGGGGGAACACTGAAGCTTTCTTT,CATLGGNTEAFF
TRBV7-2,few,TRBJ1-1,TRBD1,TGTGCCAGCAGCAGGGGGGACAGGGTGGCTTTCTTT,CASSRGDRVAFF
TRBV5-5,many,TRBJ2-5,TRBD1,TGTGCCAGCAGCCCCAGGACAGGGGCACAAGAGACCCAGTACTTC,CASSPRTGAQETQYF
TRBV28,.,TRBJ2-4,TRBD1,TGTGCCAGCAGTTTATTTGGGACAGGGTTCAACATTCAGTACTTC,CASSLFGTGFNIQYF
TRBV30,few,TRBJ1-4,.,TGTGCCTGGAGTATAGATAGTTGGGCTAATGAAAAACTGTTTTTT,CAWSIDSWANEKLFF
TRBV5-1,few,TRBJ2-2,TRBD2,TGCGCCAGCAGCTTGCGGACTAGCGAGAACACCGGGGAGCTGTTTTTT,CASSLRTSENTGELFF
TRBV24-1,many,TRBJ2-2,TRBD1,TGTGCCGTGGGGACAGAGAACACCGGGGAGCTGTTTTTT,CAVGTENTGELFF
TRBV7-2,.,TRBJ2-5,TRBD2,TGTGCCAGCAGCTTGAGCCTAGCGGGGCGGGGGCAAGAGACCCAGTACTTC,CASSLSLAGRGQETQYF
TRBV12-3/TRBV12-4,many,TRBJ2-5,TRBD1,TGTGCCAGCAGTTTCTCCGGGACAGACTTAAAAGAGACCCAGTACTTC,CASSFSGTDLKETQYF
TRBV6-6,.,TRBJ1-5,.,TGTGCCAGCAGTAAGTTGGTGCGGCAGCCCCAGCATTTT,CASSKLVRQPQHF
TRBV15,few,TRBJ1-4,.,TGTGCCACCAGCAGAGATCCACACAATGAAAAACTGTTTTTT,CATSRDPHNEKLFF
TRBV24-1,.,TRBJ2-5,TRBD2,TGTGCCACCAGTGATCGCGGGACTAGCGGGAGAGAGACCCAGTACTTC,CATSDRGTSGRETQYF
TRBV5-1,few,TRBJ2-3,.,TGCGCCAGCAGCTTCGGTGATTATCGCACAGATACGCAGTATTTT,CASSFGDYRTDTQYF
TRBV2,.,TRBJ2-7,TRBD2,TGTGCCAGCAGTGAAGCCGACGGGGGGAACTACGAGCAGTACTTC,CASSEADGGNYEQYF
TRBV7-9,few,TRBJ2-1,TRBD1,TGTGCCAGCAGCCTAAGGGACAGGGGGCCTTACAATGAGCAGTTCTTC,CASSLRDRGPYNEQFF
TRBV12-3/TRBV12-4,.,TRBJ1-6,.,TGTGCCAGCAGTTTAGGGTCACAGGGATCACCCCTCCACTTT,CASSLGSQGSPLHF
TRBV15,few,TRBJ1-5,.,TGTGCCACCAGCAGAGTGTCGGGCAATCAGCCCCAGCATTTT,CATSRVSGNQPQHF
TRBV7-9,.,TRBJ1-1,.,TGTGCCAGCATAAAACAGGGGAACACTGAAGCTTTCTTT,CASIKQGNTEAFF
TRBV5-1,.,TRBJ2-1,TRBD2,TGCGCCAGCAGCTTCCGAGCGGGGGACTACAATGAGCAGTTCTTC,CASSFRAGDYNEQFF
TRBV6-2/TRBV6-3,.,TRBJ2-3,TRBD2,TGTGCCAGCAGAGCGGGGGGAGATACGCAGTATTTT,CASRAGGDTQYF
TRBV10-3,many,TRBJ1-2,.,TGTGCCACAGGAGGTGGTGGCTACACCTTC,CATGGGGYTF
TRBV7-2,.,TRBJ2-7,.,TGTGCCAGCAGCTTGTTAGTGGCCAGGGACTACGAGCAGTACTTC,CASSLLVARDYEQYF
TRBV30,.,TRBJ2-4,.,TGTGCCTGGAGTGGGTTGGGGGGAAACATTCAGTACTTC,CAWSGLGGNIQYF
TRBV29-1,few,TRBJ1-2,.,TGCAGCGTTCCGGGGGACTATGGCTACACCTTC,CSVPGDYGYTF
TRBV2,.,TRBJ1-2,.,TGTGCCAGCAGTGACGCGGCCTACTATGGCTACACCTTC,CASSDAAYYGYTF
TRBV6-2/TRBV6-3,.,TRBJ2-7,.,TGTGCCAGCGGGGGGACAGTGGCCTACGAGCAGTACTTC,CASGGTVAYEQYF
TRBV28,.,TRBJ2-1,TRBD1,TGTGCCAGCAGTTCCCAGGACAGGGCAACCCGCTTC,CASSSQDRATRF
TRBV3-1,few,TRBJ1-1,.,TGTGCCAGCAGCCAAGGACAGACAGTAACTGAAGCTTTCTTT,CASSQGQTVTEAFF
TRBV30,.,TRBJ1-1,.,TGTGCCTGCCCACGAAGGCGGGGTCTGGGTGAAGCTTTCTTT,CACPRRRGLGEAFF
TRBV20-1,.,TRBJ2-3,.,TGCAGTGCTAGAGATGCCTCTAGAGCAGATACGCAGTATTTT,CSARDASRADTQYF
TRBV7-2,few,TRBJ2-3,.,TGTGCCAGCAGCTCCCAGCCGACCCCCACAGATACGCAGTATTTT,CASSSQPTPTDTQYF
TRBV5-1,.,TRBJ2-2,.,TGCGCCAGCAGCTTTAACGGGGACACCGGGGAGCTGTTTTTT,CASSFNGDTGELFF
TRBV5-1,.,TRBJ2-3,TRBD2,TGCGCCAGCAGCAAAGCCGGGACTAGCGGCACAGATACGCAGTATTTT,CASSKAGTSGTDTQYF
TRBV6-2/TRBV6-3,few,TRBJ1-5,TRBD1,TGTGCCAGCAGTTGGGGGGACAGGGGACAGCCCCAGCATTTT,CASSWGDRGQPQHF